This entry lists 14 T cell receptor beta chains sequenced from one sample in a study of T cell responses to AZD1222 COVID-19 vaccine (dated by TCRdb to the early 2020s). Libraries were constructed by the immunoSEQ multiplex PCR assay. TCRdb holds this immuneACCESS table with in-frame rearrangements only. Some clones are missing; in checked studies, unresolved V genes explain under half, and the rest has no known cause. Recorded for this sample are roughly 150,000 clones; about 92% of them occurred a single time. The top ten constitute 5.1% of the sample. Per the publication, the time point label means: baseline before first vaccination. The sequencing here drew on peripheral blood, taken on day 0 of AZD1222 vaccination. Receptors originate from an adult in good health.

The count of this clone is one. V is TRBV29-1 and J is TRBJ2-1, with TRBD2 matching 8 bases. Germline V gives CDR1 SQVTM, CDR2 ANQGSEA. V was pared by 1 base and J by 9 bases, with 11 bases of the junction left unmatched. The CDR3 has 15 residues. The CDR3 nucleotides read TGCAGCGTTGAAGGCACTACAATTCGGGAGGGTGAGCAGTTCTTC. Translated, it gives CSVEGTTIREGEQFF.

The rearrangement links TRBV4-3 to TRBJ2-2; D unclear. The CDR3 is 13 amino acids. Trimming removed 1 base from V and 6 bases from J, with 6 bases in between. Per the germline V gene, CDR1 is LGHNA and CDR2 is YSLEER. The CDR3 loop is CASSQGEAGELFF. CDR3 DNA: TGCGCCAGCAGCCAAGGAGAGGCCGGGGAGCTGTTTTTT.

The V call is TRBV29-1, the J call TRBJ2-1; 15 nucleotides line up with TRBD2. The junction had 11 bases not matched to a gene; V was cut back by 7 bases and J by 4 bases. There are 17 residues in the CDR3. Germline V gene lookup returns CDR1 SQVTM and CDR2 ANQGSEA. The CDR3 sequence: CSALYGLAGGRYNEQFF. The CDR3 DNA follows: TGCAGCGCTCTTTATGGACTAGCGGGAGGGCGGTACAATGAGCAGTTCTTC.

V usage is TRBV5-5 and J usage is TRBJ2-5, with a weak D call TRBD1 (5 bases). The ends were cut back, 4 bases at V and 3 bases at J, with 22 bases in the middle. The CDR3 has 17 amino acids. The germline V gene has CDR1 SGHKS and CDR2 YYEKEE (reference sequence). CDR3 nucleotide sequence: TGTGCCAGCAGCCTCCGAGACAGACAAGTGGTCAAAGAGACCCAGTACTTC. Residues: CASSLRDRQVVKETQYF.

The chain employs TRBV19 and TRBJ1-3; no firm D call. The CDR3 is made up of 16 amino acids. The V end lost 8 bases, the J end lost 0 bases, and 17 bases lay between the germline ends. CDR1 is LNHDA and CDR2 is SQIVND in the germline V gene (reference sequence). The CDR3 loop reads CASSEPGGYSGNTIYF. CDR3 nucleotide sequence: TGTGCCAGTTCCGAACCTGGAGGTTACTCTGGAAACACCATATATTTT.

The chain combines TRBV11-2 with TRBJ2-7, with D tentatively TRBD1 (6 bases). With 5 bases removed from V and 5 bases from J, the gap between germline ends came to 19 bases. Germline-derived CDR1 and CDR2 are SGHAT and FQNNGV. This CDR3 contains 15 residues. The CDR3 loop reads CASSRSDSPRNEQYF. The CDR3, as DNA: TGTGCCAGCAGCCGTTCGGACAGCCCGAGAAACGAGCAGTACTTC.

This sequence joins TRBV10-3 and TRBJ1-2, with 7 nucleotides matching TRBD1. The germline V gene encodes CDR1 ENHRY and CDR2 SYGVKD. The CDR3 is 15 amino acids. With V trimmed by 2 bases and J by 3 bases, 6 bases remained unmatched. The CDR3 loop is CAISEPQGRDYGYTF. CDR3 DNA: TGTGCCATCAGTGAGCCACAGGGGAGAGACTATGGCTACACCTTC.

The chain carries TRBV4-1 and TRBJ1-4; D is perhaps TRBD1 (6 bases). The germline V gene encodes CDR1 MGHRA and CDR2 YSYEKL. Trimming stripped 0 bases from V and 3 bases from J, with 8 bases between. CDR3 length equals 15 residues. This CDR3 reads CASSQDEGANEKLFF. The CDR3 nucleotides read TGCGCCAGCAGCCAAGATGAGGGGGCTAATGAAAAACTGTTTTTT.

This clone has just one count. The rearrangement uses TRBV6-4 and TRBJ2-3; 7 bases are shared with TRBD1. Germline CDR1 reads MRHNA; CDR2 reads SNTAGT. Trimming removed 0 bases from V and 8 bases from J; junction bases left unmatched: 2. The CDR3 totals 13 residues. CDR3 amino acids: CASSDSGGVTQYF. CDR3 nucleotide sequence: TGTGCCAGCAGTGACTCAGGGGGCGTTACGCAGTATTTT.

The chain employs TRBV27 and TRBJ1-2; a possible D gene is TRBD1 (6 bases). V shed 10 bases and J shed 5 bases, with 17 bases lying between them. The germline gives CDR1 MNHEY, CDR2 SMNVEV (reference sequence). This CDR3 has 13 amino acids. The DNA for the CDR3 is TGTGCCATGGGGGGGGCCCGATCTTATGGCTACACCTTC. Its translation is CAMGGARSYGYTF.

The CDR3 reads CASSPFEGRVPEQYF. CDR3 coding DNA: TGTGCCAGCAGTCCTTTCGAAGGCAGGGTGCCCGAGCAGTACTTC. V and J are TRBV6-5 and TRBJ2-7, with a tentative D call TRBD1 (5 bases). V lost 5 bases and J 6 bases, leaving 20 bases between the germline ends. This CDR3 contains 15 residues. Per the germline V gene, CDR1 is MNHEY and CDR2 is SVGAGI.

V usage is TRBV12-3 or TRBV12-4 and J usage is TRBJ2-7; D possibly corresponds to TRBD1 (5 bases). Trimming left V 1 base short and J 4 bases short, with 8 bases between. The CDR3 runs 13 residues. CDR3 DNA: TGTGCCAGCAGTTTAGGCACAGGTTACGAGCAGTACTTC. This translates into CASSLGTGYEQYF.

This sequence joins TRBV10-3 and TRBJ1-2; weak D call: TRBD1 (6 bases). In germline, CDR1 is ENHRY, CDR2 SYGVKD. V was pared by 0 bases and J by 6 bases, with 17 bases between. The CDR3 length is 16 residues. CDR3 nucleotides: TGTGCCATCAGTGAGTCCATTGACAGAGGGGGTCATGGCTACACCTTC. It is translated as CAISESIDRGGHGYTF.

The V call is TRBV12-2, the J call TRBJ2-7; the table names TRBD2, a call not compared with the DNA. TRBV12-2 corresponds to a pseudogene. The CDR3 has 17 residues. The CDR3 region has the DNA TGTGCAAGTCGCTTAAAGTTCCTAGCGGGAGACCTCTGGGAGCAGTACTTC. This translates into CASRLKFLAGDLWEQYF.